This is a list of T cell receptor beta chains from one sample in a study of cytomegalovirus exposure and HLA in healthy donors. Clones were read by immunoSEQ multiplex PCR, and TCRdb kept only the in-frame ones, dropping some. The top ten clones hold over 4.5% of a sample with 85,000 to 130,000 clones, over 9% of them seen once. The source material was PBMCs. The source of these receptors is a man aged 40-49 years in good health and CMV-seropositive. Each CDR3 is given with its conserved first and last residue.

>TRBV15|TRBJ2-6
CATSVLGAGGANVLTF
>TRBV9|TRBJ2-2
CASSVVATQGKANTGELFF
>TRBV30|TRBJ2-7
CAWSTGEQYF
>TRBV7-2|TRBJ1-3
CASSQDRGAGNTIYF
>TRBV6-1|TRBJ2-6
CASSEQGAGANVLTF
>TRBV6-1|TRBJ1-5
CANDPGNYSNQPQHF
>TRBV5-1|TRBJ2-1
CASSFSGSSYNEQFF
>TRBV11-2|TRBJ1-4
CASRPTAINEKLFF
>TRBV4-2|TRBJ2-5
CASSQPDRGETQYF
>TRBV27|TRBJ1-1
CASSLLGGEEAFF
>TRBV4-1|TRBJ1-4
CASSLGGLNEKLFF
>TRBV27|TRBJ2-7
CASSVGTGGGYEQYF
>TRBV5-1|TRBJ1-2
CASSFGVRTSDGYTF